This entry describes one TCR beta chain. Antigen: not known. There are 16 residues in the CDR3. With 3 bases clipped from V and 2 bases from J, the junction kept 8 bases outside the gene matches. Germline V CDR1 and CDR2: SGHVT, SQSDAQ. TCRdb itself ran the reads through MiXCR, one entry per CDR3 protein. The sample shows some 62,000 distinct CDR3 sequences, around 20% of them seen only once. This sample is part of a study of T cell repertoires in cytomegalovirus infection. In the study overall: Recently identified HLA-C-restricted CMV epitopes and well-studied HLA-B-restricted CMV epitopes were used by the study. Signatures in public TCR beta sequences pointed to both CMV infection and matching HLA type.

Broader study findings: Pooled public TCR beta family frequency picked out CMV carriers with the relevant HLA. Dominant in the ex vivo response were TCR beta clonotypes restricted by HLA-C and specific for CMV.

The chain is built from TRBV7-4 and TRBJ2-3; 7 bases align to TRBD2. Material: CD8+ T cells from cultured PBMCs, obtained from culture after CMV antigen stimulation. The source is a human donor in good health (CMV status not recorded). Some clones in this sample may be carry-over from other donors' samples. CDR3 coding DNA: TGTGCCAGCAGCTTCCCGGGTAGCGGGTACACAGATACGCAGTATTTT. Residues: CASSFPGSGYTDTQYF.